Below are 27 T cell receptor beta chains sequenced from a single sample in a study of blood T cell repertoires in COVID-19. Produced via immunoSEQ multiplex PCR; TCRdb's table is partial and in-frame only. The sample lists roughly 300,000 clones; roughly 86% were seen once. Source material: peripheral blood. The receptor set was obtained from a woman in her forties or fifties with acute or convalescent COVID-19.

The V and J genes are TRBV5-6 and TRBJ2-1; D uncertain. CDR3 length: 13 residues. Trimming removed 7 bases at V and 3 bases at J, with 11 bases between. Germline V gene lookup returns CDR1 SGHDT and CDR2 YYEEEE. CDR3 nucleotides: TGTGCCAGCTCCCCGAGGTACTACAATGAGCAGTTCTTC. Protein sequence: CASSPRYYNEQFF.

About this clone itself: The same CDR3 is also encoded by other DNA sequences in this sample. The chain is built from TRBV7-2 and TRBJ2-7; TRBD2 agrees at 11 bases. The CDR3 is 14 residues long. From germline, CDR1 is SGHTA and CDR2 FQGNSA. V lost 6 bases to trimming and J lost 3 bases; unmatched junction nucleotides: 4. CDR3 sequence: CASSRLAGNYEQYF. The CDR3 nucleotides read TGTGCCAGCAGTCGACTAGCGGGAAACTACGAGCAGTACTTC. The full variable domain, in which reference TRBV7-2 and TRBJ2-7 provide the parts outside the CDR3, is GAGVSQSPSNKVTEKGKDVELRCDPISGHTALYWYRQSLGQGLEFLIYFQGNSAPDKSGLPSDRFSAERTGGSVSTLTIQRTQQEDSAVYLCASSRLAGNYEQYFGPGTRLTVT.

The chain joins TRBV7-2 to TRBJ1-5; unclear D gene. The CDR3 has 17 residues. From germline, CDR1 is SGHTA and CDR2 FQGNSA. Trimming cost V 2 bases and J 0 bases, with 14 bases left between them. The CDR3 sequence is CASSLRSQYNSNQPQHF. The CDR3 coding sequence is TGTGCCAGCAGCTTAAGATCCCAGTATAATAGCAATCAGCCCCAGCATTTT.

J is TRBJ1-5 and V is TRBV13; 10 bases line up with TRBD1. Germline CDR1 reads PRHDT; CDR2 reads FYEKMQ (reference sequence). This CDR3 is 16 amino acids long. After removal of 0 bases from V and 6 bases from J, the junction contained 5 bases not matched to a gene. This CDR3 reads CASSLGRGTGVQPQHF. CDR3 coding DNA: TGTGCCAGCAGCTTAGGCCGCGGGACAGGGGTTCAGCCCCAGCATTTT.

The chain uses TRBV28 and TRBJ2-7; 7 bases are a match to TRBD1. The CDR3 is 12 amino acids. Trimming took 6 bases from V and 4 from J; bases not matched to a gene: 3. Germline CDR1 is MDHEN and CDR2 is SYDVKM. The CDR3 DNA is TGTGCCAGCAGACCGACAGGGTACGAGCAGTACTTC. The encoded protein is CASRPTGYEQYF.

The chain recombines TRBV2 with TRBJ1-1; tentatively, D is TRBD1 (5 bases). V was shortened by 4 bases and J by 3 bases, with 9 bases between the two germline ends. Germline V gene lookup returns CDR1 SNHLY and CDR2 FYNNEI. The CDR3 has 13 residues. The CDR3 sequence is CASSGTGDTEAFF. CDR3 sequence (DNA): TGTGCCAGCAGTGGAACAGGCGACACTGAAGCTTTCTTT.

The chain's CDR3 is CASSITGRREQFF. The CDR3 nucleotides are TGTGCCAGTAGTATCACAGGGAGAAGGGAGCAGTTCTTC. The chain joins TRBV19 to TRBJ2-1, with TRBD1 as a possible D gene (6 bases). The germline CDR1 and CDR2 sequences are LNHDA and SQIVND (reference sequence). The CDR3 sequence is 13 residues long. Trimming shortened V by 3 bases and J by 10 bases, and 13 bases separated the two germline ends. Looking up the rest from reference TRBV19 and TRBJ2-1 gives the full variable domain: DGGITQSPKYLFRKEGQNVTLSCEQNLNHDAMYWYRQDPGQGLRLIYYSQIVNDFQKGDIAEGYSVSREKKESFPLTVTSAQKNPTAFYLCASSITGRREQFFGPGTRLTVL.

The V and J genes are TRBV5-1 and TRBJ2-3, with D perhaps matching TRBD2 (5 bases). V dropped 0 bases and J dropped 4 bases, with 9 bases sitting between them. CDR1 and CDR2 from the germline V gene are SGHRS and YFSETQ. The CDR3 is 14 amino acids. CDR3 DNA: TGCGCCAGCAGCTTGGGAGGGAGTTCAGATACGCAGTATTTT. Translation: CASSLGGSSDTQYF. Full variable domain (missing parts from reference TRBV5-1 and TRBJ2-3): KAGVTQTPRYLIKTRGQQVTLSCSPISGHRSVSWYQQTPGQGLQFLFEYFSETQRNKGNFPGRFSGRQFSNSRSEMNVSTLELGDSALYLCASSLGGSSDTQYFGPGTRLTVL.

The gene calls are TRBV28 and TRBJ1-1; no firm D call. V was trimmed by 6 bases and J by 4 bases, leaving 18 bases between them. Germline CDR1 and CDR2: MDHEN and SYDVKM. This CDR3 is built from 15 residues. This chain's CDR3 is CASSSGGSDGTEAFF. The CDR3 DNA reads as TGTGCCAGCAGCTCGGGAGGCAGCGACGGCACTGAAGCTTTCTTT.

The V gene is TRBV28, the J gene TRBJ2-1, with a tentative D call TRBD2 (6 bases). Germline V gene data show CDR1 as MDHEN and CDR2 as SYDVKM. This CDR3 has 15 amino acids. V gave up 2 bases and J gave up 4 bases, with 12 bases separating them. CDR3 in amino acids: CASSLGGINYNEQFF. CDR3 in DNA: TGTGCCAGCAGTTTAGGCGGGATTAATTACAATGAGCAGTTCTTC.

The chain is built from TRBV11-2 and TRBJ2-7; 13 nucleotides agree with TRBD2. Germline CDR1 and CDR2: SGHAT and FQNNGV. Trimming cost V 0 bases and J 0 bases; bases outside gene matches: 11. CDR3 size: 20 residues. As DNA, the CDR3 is TGTGCCAGCAGCTTAGAGCCTCCTCGACTAGCGGGAGGAAGCTCCTACGAGCAGTACTTC. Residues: CASSLEPPRLAGGSSYEQYF.

CDR3 nucleotide sequence: TGTGCCAGCAGCTTAGGGCAGCGGGAGGCCCCCACAGATACGCAGTATTTT. Amino acids: CASSLGQREAPTDTQYF. The genes are TRBV11-3 and TRBJ2-3; 9 bases fit TRBD2. V was pared by 1 base and J by 2 bases, with 7 bases of the junction left unmatched. The germline CDR1 and CDR2 sequences are SGHNT and YENEEA. The CDR3 is made up of 17 amino acids.

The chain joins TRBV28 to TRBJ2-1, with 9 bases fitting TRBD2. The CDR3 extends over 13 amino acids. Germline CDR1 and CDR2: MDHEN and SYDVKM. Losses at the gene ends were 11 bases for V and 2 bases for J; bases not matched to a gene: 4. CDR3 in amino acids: CAGREGPYNEQFF. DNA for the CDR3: TGTGCCGGGCGGGAGGGCCCCTACAATGAGCAGTTCTTC.

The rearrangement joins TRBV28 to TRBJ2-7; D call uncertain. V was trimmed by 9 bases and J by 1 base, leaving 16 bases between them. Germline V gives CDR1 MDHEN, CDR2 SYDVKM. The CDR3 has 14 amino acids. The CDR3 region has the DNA TGTGCCAGTCTTTCCAGGCGATTGTCCTACGAGCAGTACTTC. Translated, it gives CASLSRRLSYEQYF.

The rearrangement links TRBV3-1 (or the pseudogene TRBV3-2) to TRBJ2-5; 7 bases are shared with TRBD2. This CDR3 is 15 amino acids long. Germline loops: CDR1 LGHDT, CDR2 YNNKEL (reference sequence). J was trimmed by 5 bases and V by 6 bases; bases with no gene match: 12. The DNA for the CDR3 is TGTGCCAGCAGTGCAGCGGGGATGGGGGGGGAGACCCAGTACTTC. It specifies CASSAAGMGGETQYF.

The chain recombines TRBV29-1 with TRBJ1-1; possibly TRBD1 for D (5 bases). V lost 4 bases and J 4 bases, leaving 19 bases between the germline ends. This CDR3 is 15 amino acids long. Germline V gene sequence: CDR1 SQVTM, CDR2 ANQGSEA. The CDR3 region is CSVARSRVRGTEAFF. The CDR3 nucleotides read TGCAGCGTTGCGAGATCCAGGGTTAGGGGCACTGAAGCTTTCTTT.

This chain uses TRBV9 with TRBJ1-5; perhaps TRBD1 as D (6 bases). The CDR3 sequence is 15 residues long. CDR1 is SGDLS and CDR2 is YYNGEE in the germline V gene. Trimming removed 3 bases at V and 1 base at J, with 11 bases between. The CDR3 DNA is TGTGCCAGCAGCGGAGACGGACAGAGCAATCAGCCCCAGCATTTT. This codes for CASSGDGQSNQPQHF.

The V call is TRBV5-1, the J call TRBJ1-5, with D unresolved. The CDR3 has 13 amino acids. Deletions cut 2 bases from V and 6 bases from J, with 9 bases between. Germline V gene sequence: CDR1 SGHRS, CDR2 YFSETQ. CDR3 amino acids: CASSLRGSQPQHF. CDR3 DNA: TGCGCCAGCAGCTTACGGGGTAGTCAGCCCCAGCATTTT.

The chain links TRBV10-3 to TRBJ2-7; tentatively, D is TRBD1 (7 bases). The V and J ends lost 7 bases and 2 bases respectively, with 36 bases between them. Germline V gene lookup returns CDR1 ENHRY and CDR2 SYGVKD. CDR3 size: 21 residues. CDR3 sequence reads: CAIKGGPPGTDRYPIPYEQYF. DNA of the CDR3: TGTGCCATCAAGGGGGGCCCGCCCGGGACAGACCGATACCCGATCCCCTACGAGCAGTACTTC.

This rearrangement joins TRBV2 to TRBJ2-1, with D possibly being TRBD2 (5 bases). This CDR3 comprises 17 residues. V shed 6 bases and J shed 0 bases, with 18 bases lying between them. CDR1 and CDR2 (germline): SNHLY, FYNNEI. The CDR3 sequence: CASSGSGILSSYNEQFF. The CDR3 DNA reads TGTGCCAGCAGCGGCTCGGGGATCCTGAGCTCCTACAATGAGCAGTTCTTC. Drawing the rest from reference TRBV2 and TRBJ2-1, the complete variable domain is EPEVTQTPSHQVTQMGQEVILRCVPISNHLYFYWYRQILGQKVEFLVSFYNNEISEKSEIFDDQFSVERPDGSNFTLKIRSTKLEDSAMYFCASSGSGILSSYNEQFFGPGTRLTVL.

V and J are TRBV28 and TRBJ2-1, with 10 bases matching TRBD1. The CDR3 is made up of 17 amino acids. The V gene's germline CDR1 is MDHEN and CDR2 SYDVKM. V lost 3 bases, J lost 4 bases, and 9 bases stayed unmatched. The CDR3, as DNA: TGTGCCAGCAGTTTTTTCTGGCGACAGGGGGCTTACAATGAGCAGTTCTTC. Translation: CASSFFWRQGAYNEQFF.

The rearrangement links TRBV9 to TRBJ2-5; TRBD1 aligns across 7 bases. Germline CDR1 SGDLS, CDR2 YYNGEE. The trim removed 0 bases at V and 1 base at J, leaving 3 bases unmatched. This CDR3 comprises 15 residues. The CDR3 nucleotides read TGTGCCAGCAGCGTAGTAGGGACAGCCCAAGAGACCCAGTACTTC. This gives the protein CASSVVGTAQETQYF.

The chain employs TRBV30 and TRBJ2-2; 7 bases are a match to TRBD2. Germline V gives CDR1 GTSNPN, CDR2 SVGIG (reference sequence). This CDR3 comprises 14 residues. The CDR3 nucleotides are TGTGCGATAAGCGGGGTTCAAAACACCGGGGAGCTGTTTTTT. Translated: CAISGVQNTGELFF.

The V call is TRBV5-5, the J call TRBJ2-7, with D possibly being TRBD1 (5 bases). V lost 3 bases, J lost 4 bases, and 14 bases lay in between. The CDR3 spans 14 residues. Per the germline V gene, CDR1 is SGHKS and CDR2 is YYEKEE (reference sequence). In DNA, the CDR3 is TGTGCCAGCAGCTCGGCAGGGCGAAGATACGAGCAGTACTTC. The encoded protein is CASSSAGRRYEQYF.

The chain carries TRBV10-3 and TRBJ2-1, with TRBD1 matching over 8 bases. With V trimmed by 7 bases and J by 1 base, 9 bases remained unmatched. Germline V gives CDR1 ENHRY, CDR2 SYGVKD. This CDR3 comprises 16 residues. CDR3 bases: TGTGCCATCATGAGACAGGGGATTGGGTCCTACAATGAGCAGTTCTTC. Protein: CAIMRQGIGSYNEQFF.

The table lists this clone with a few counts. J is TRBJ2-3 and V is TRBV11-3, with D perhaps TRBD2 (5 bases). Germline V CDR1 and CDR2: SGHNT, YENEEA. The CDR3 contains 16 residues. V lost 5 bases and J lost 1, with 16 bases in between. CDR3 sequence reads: CASSHWVLGGTDTQYF. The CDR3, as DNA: TGTGCCAGCAGCCATTGGGTTCTGGGAGGCACAGATACGCAGTATTTT.

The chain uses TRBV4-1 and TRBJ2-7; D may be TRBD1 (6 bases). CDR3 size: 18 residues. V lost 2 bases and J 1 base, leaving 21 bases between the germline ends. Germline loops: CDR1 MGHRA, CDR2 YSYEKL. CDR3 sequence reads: CASSQTRRGTGQSYEQYF. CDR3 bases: TGCGCCAGCAGCCAAACGAGACGAGGTACAGGGCAATCCTACGAGCAGTACTTC.